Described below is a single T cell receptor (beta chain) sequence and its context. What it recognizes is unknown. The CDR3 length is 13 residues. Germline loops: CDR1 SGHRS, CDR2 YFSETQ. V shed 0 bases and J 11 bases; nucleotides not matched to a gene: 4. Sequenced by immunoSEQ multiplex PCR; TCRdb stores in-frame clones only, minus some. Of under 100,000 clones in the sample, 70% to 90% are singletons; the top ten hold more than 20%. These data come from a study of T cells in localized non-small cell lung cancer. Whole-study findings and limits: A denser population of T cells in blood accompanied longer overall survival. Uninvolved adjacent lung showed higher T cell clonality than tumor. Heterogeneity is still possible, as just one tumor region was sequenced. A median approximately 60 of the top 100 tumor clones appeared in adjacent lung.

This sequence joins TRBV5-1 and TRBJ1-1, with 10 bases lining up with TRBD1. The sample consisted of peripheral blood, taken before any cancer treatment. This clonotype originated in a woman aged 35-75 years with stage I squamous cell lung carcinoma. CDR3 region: CASSLEDRGKAFF. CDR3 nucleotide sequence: TGCGCCAGCAGCTTGGAGGACAGGGGGAAGGCTTTCTTT.